Below are 30 T cell receptor beta chains sequenced from a single sample in a study of cytomegalovirus exposure and HLA in healthy donors. 13 Jbeta primers and 60 Vbeta primers were used for the PCR. Sequencing used immunoSEQ multiplex PCR; TCRdb keeps in-frame clones, though not all of them. The sample records about 77,000 clones, about three quarters being singletons. Sequencing input: PBMCs. Every receptor here comes from a man aged 40-50 years in good health and CMV-seronegative.

The CDR3 is CASSQDRDRGSVAFF. CDR3 nucleotide sequence: TGTGCCAGCAGCCAAGATCGGGACAGGGGTTCGGTGGCTTTCTTT. The gene calls are TRBV4-2 and TRBJ1-1; 10 bases are a match to TRBD1. The CDR3 extends over 15 amino acids. V lost 0 bases, J lost 11 bases, and 9 bases stayed unmatched. Germline V lookup: CDR1 LGHNA, CDR2 YNFKEQ.

J is TRBJ1-3 and V is TRBV15, with a tentative D call TRBD1 (6 bases). CDR3 size: 15 residues. Germline V gene data show CDR1 as LNHNV and CDR2 as YYDKDF (reference sequence). Trimming stripped 2 bases from V and 4 bases from J, with 12 bases between. The CDR3: CATSRQGKGGNTIYF. In DNA form, the CDR3 reads TGTGCCACCAGCAGACAGGGGAAGGGAGGAAACACCATATATTTT.

The count of this clone is one. This CDR3 reads CASSLRQGREQYF. CDR3 nucleotide sequence: TGTGCCAGCAGTTTAAGACAGGGTCGGGAGCAGTACTTC. The chain couples TRBV27 to TRBJ2-7, with TRBD1 matching 7 bases. There are 13 residues in the CDR3. The V and J ends lost 2 bases and 7 bases, in that order; junction bases with no gene match: 5. Germline V gene sequence: CDR1 MNHEY, CDR2 SMNVEV (reference sequence).

The CDR3 DNA reads as TGTGCCGCCGTAGGTGGAGGTCGGGACACTGAAGCTTTCTTT. Translation gives CAAVGGGRDTEAFF. V is TRBV2 and J is TRBJ1-1; D uncertain. Looked up from germline, CDR1 is SNHLY and CDR2 is FYNNEI. The CDR3 is 14 amino acids. Deletions cut 11 bases from V and 3 bases from J, with 19 bases between.

The chain links TRBV28 to TRBJ2-7; 10 nucleotides align to TRBD1. Germline assignment: CDR1 MDHEN and CDR2 SYDVKM. This CDR3 contains 15 residues. With 6 bases clipped from V and 3 bases from J, the junction kept 8 bases outside the gene matches. DNA for the CDR3: TGTGCCAGCAGGGGACAGGGGTTCTCCGGCTACGAGCAGTACTTC. Amino acids: CASRGQGFSGYEQYF. Full variable domain (missing parts from reference TRBV28 and TRBJ2-7): DVKVTQSSRYLVKRTGEKVFLECVQDMDHENMFWYRQDPGLGLRLIYFSYDVKMKEKGDIPEGYSVSREKKERFSLILESASTNQTSMYLCASRGQGFSGYEQYFGPGTRLTVT.

The J gene is TRBJ2-7, the V gene TRBV19; D uncertain. This CDR3 spans 13 amino acids. The V and J ends lost 7 bases and 5 bases respectively, with 15 bases between them. Germline V lookup: CDR1 LNHDA, CDR2 SQIVND (reference sequence). CDR3 in DNA: TGTGCCAGTAAACCCCGCGGCGAGGACGAGCAGTACTTC. Its protein product is CASKPRGEDEQYF.

The chain is built from TRBV25-1 and TRBJ1-2; 7 bases are shared with TRBD1. Germline CDR1 reads MGHDK; CDR2 reads SYGVNS. This CDR3 comprises 15 residues. The J segment lost 4 bases and the V segment lost 2 bases, leaving 7 bases of the junction unmatched. The DNA of the CDR3 is TGTGCCAGCAGTGAAGGGGCAGGGGGAGGCTATGGCTACACCTTC. Translated: CASSEGAGGGYGYTF.

V usage is TRBV7-3 and J usage is TRBJ2-3, with D tentatively TRBD1 (6 bases). Trimming took 4 bases from V and 0 from J, leaving 14 bases between them. There are 16 residues in the CDR3. Germline V gene sequence: CDR1 SGHTA, CDR2 FQGTGA. The DNA of the CDR3 is TGTGCCAGCAGCTCCACGGGACACCCTAGCACAGATACGCAGTATTTT. It encodes CASSSTGHPSTDTQYF.

The chain has TRBV15 and TRBJ1-1, with D possibly matching TRBD1 (5 bases). V gave up 1 base and J gave up 3 bases, with 9 bases separating them. Germline CDR1 and CDR2: LNHNV and YYDKDF (reference sequence). The CDR3 runs 14 residues. CDR3 nucleotide sequence: TGTGCCACCAGCAGAGGACGGGGGGACACTGAAGCTTTCTTT. Protein sequence: CATSRGRGDTEAFF.

The CDR3, as DNA: TGTGCCAGTACCCCCCCGGGACTAGCGGGAGTTGAGACCCAGTACTTC. It encodes CASTPPGLAGVETQYF. The V gene is TRBV19, the J gene TRBJ2-5; the match to TRBD2 covers 14 bases. V gave up 7 bases and J gave up 5 bases; unmatched junction bases: 9. The CDR3 totals 16 residues. CDR1 is LNHDA, CDR2 SQIVND, per germline (reference sequence).

V and J are TRBV9 and TRBJ1-1; D ambiguous. This CDR3 has 15 residues. Germline V gives CDR1 SGDLS, CDR2 YYNGEE. Trimming cost V 0 bases and J 0 bases, with 9 bases left between them. The chain's CDR3 is CASSVGGGMNTEAFF. The CDR3 DNA reads TGTGCCAGCAGCGTAGGTGGCGGCATGAACACTGAAGCTTTCTTT.

The V call is TRBV7-3, the J call TRBJ2-1, with TRBD2 identical over 10 bases. Per germline, CDR1 SGHTA and CDR2 FQGTGA. The junction had 5 bases not matched to a gene; V was cut back by 4 bases and J by 5 bases. The CDR3 consists of 15 residues. CDR3 DNA sequence: TGTGCCAGCAGCTCTAGCGGGAGACGCGACAATGAGCAGTTCTTC. It translates to CASSSSGRRDNEQFF.

V and J are TRBV10-2 and TRBJ2-7, with 10 bases fitting TRBD2. This CDR3 is 14 amino acids long. Germline V gives CDR1 WSHSY, CDR2 SAAADI. Trimming at V came to 6 bases and at J to 7 bases, leaving 9 bases not matched to a gene. CDR3 sequence (DNA): TGCGCCAGCAGGCGAGCGGGAGGGCCGGGAGAGCAGTACTTC. Its translation: CASRRAGGPGEQYF.

This chain uses TRBV2 with TRBJ1-1; D gene uncertain. This CDR3 has 13 amino acids. The V end was cut by 11 bases, the J end by 4 bases, with 17 bases between. Germline assignment: CDR1 SNHLY and CDR2 FYNNEI. CDR3 loop: CACPLRESTEAFF. The CDR3 DNA reads as TGTGCCTGTCCTCTGAGGGAGAGCACTGAAGCTTTCTTT.

The V and J genes are TRBV7-9 and TRBJ2-1; tentatively, D is TRBD2 (7 bases). The CDR3 is 16 residues long. The V end lost 0 bases, the J end lost 1 base, and 10 bases lay between the germline ends. CDR1 SEHNR and CDR2 FQNEAQ come from the germline V gene (reference sequence). This chain's CDR3 is CASSLAGGQSYNEQFF. For the CDR3, the DNA is TGTGCCAGCAGCTTAGCGGGGGGGCAATCCTACAATGAGCAGTTCTTC.

The genes are TRBV28 and TRBJ2-7, with 10 bases fitting TRBD2. The V gene's germline CDR1 is MDHEN and CDR2 SYDVKM. This CDR3 comprises 14 residues. Losses at the gene ends were 6 bases for V and 5 bases for J; bases not matched to a gene: 7. The CDR3 spells CASSSRGLANEQYF. CDR3 sequence (DNA): TGTGCCAGCAGCTCGAGGGGACTAGCGAACGAGCAGTACTTC.

This sequence joins TRBV7-9 and TRBJ2-5; TRBD2 is a possible D gene (6 bases). V shed 11 bases and J shed 5 bases, with 21 bases lying between them. This CDR3 region has 14 residues. Germline V CDR1 and CDR2: SEHNR, FQNEAQ (reference sequence). CDR3: CAFPEVGGLETQYF. The CDR3 coding sequence is TGTGCCTTTCCGGAGGTGGGGGGTTTGGAGACCCAGTACTTC.

This chain connects TRBV6-4 to TRBJ2-7, with TRBD1 matching 7 bases. The V and J ends lost 5 bases and 2 bases, in that order; junction bases with no gene match: 6. This CDR3 has 14 residues. Germline V lookup: CDR1 MRHNA, CDR2 SNTAGT. Written as DNA, the CDR3 is TGTGCCAGCAGTACGAAGGGACAGACCTACGAGCAGTACTTC. Translating it yields CASSTKGQTYEQYF.

The genes are TRBV9 and TRBJ1-2; 7 nucleotides agree with TRBD1. Unmatched junction bases numbered 9, after V lost 3 bases and J lost 4 bases. Germline CDR1 SGDLS, CDR2 YYNGEE. This CDR3 comprises 15 residues. CDR3 nucleotide sequence: TGTGCCAGCAGCGGTCGACAGGGAGACGGCTATGGCTACACCTTC. Its translation: CASSGRQGDGYGYTF.

The CDR3 region has the DNA TGTGCCTGGAGTTTAGTCGCCTCTGGAAACACCATATATTTT. It codes for CAWSLVASGNTIYF. The chain joins TRBV30 to TRBJ1-3; D not resolved. Germline V gene lookup returns CDR1 GTSNPN and CDR2 SVGIG (reference sequence). The V and J ends lost 2 bases and 0 bases respectively, with 8 bases between them. The CDR3 totals 14 residues.

The chain links TRBV15 to TRBJ2-7, with D maybe TRBD1 (5 bases). The CDR3 loop spans 13 amino acids. Trimming cost V 4 bases and J 3 bases, with 10 bases left between them. Per germline, CDR1 LNHNV and CDR2 YYDKDF (reference sequence). CDR3 coding DNA: TGTGCCACCAGCATAACAGGTAACTACGAGCAGTACTTC. Its protein product is CATSITGNYEQYF.

The chain uses TRBV30 and TRBJ1-2, with TRBD1 matching over 12 bases. Looked up from germline, CDR1 is GTSNPN and CDR2 is SVGIG (reference sequence). The CDR3 totals 16 residues. Germline trimming cut 8 bases from V and 5 bases from J; bases unmatched to any gene: 15. DNA of the CDR3: TGTGCCGGAAGGTCCCCGGGACAGGGGGCACCATATGGCTACACCTTC. It encodes CAGRSPGQGAPYGYTF.

The chain is built from TRBV18 and TRBJ2-7; TRBD2 aligns across 8 bases. This CDR3 has 13 residues. V lost 3 bases, J lost 5 bases, and 3 bases stayed unmatched. CDR1 and CDR2 (germline): KGHSH, LQKENI. DNA for the CDR3: TGTGCCAGCTCACCCCTAGCGGGCGACGAGCAGTACTTC. Its translation: CASSPLAGDEQYF. Filled out from reference TRBV18 and TRBJ2-7, the complete variable domain reads NAGVMQNPRHLVRRRGQEARLRCSPMKGHSHVYWYRQLPEEGLKFMVYLQKENIIDESGMPKERFSAEFPKEGPSILRIQQVVRGDSAAYFCASSPLAGDEQYFGPGTRLTVT.

This clone appeared a single time. The chain employs TRBV10-3 and TRBJ2-7; unclear D gene. The CDR3 has 14 residues. Trimming stripped 3 bases from V and 2 bases from J, with 11 bases between. Germline V gives CDR1 ENHRY, CDR2 SYGVKD. Written as DNA, the CDR3 is TGTGCCATCAGTGAACCGGGTCCCCCCTACGAGCAGTACTTC. It translates to CAISEPGPPYEQYF.

This clone has only a few counts. The chain has TRBV5-1 and TRBJ2-7, with 7 bases aligning to TRBD1. The CDR3 extends over 13 amino acids. Germline V lookup: CDR1 SGHRS, CDR2 YFSETQ. The V gene end was trimmed by 5 bases and the J gene end by 3 bases; junction bases not matched to a gene: 5. The CDR3 region has the DNA TGCGCCAGCAGAGGACAGGAGAACTACGAGCAGTACTTC. Amino acids: CASRGQENYEQYF.

The J gene is TRBJ2-1, the V gene TRBV18; a weak D match, TRBD2 (6 bases). The CDR3 consists of 15 residues. Germline CDR1 is KGHSH and CDR2 is LQKENI. V was trimmed by 4 bases and J by 5 bases, leaving 15 bases between them. The CDR3 reads CASSQDYGSHNEQFF. The DNA for the CDR3 is TGTGCCAGCTCACAGGACTACGGTTCCCACAATGAGCAGTTCTTC.

The chain employs TRBV9 and TRBJ2-1; 11 nucleotides line up with TRBD2. With V trimmed by 0 bases and J by 1 base, 3 bases remained unmatched. Germline V gives CDR1 SGDLS, CDR2 YYNGEE. CDR3 length equals 17 residues. CDR3 nucleotide sequence: TGTGCCAGCAGCGTAGGTCCTAGCGGGAGGTCCTACAATGAGCAGTTCTTC. Translation: CASSVGPSGRSYNEQFF.

This chain uses TRBV19 with TRBJ1-5; TRBD1 aligns across 9 bases. CDR1 is LNHDA and CDR2 is SQIVND in the germline V gene (reference sequence). J gave up 1 base and V 10 bases, and 5 bases lay outside the gene matches. The CDR3 loop spans 14 amino acids. The CDR3 nucleotides are TGTGCCACCAACAGGGGGCTCAGCAATCAGCCCCAGCATTTT. This encodes CATNRGLSNQPQHF.

The chain links TRBV19 to TRBJ2-1; D possibly corresponds to TRBD1 (6 bases). V gave up 1 base and J gave up 6 bases, with 16 bases separating them. The germline CDR1 and CDR2 sequences are LNHDA and SQIVND (reference sequence). This CDR3 has 16 amino acids. Here the CDR3 DNA reads TGTGCCAGTAGTATAGTGAGGGGGAGCGATCCCAATGAGCAGTTCTTC. The encoded protein is CASSIVRGSDPNEQFF.

The chain employs TRBV19 and TRBJ1-5; 7 bases are shared with TRBD1. The V gene's germline CDR1 is LNHDA and CDR2 SQIVND (reference sequence). The V gene end was trimmed by 0 bases and the J gene end by 5 bases; junction bases not matched to a gene: 13. CDR3 length equals 18 residues. The CDR3 sequence: CASSIDRGTVNLHQPQHF. DNA for the CDR3: TGTGCCAGTAGTATAGATAGAGGGACAGTTAACCTCCATCAGCCCCAGCATTTT.